The clone carrying this T cell receptor beta chain occurred many times. This entry belongs to a study of response to subunit inactivated influenza vaccine. TCRdb called the RT-PCR reads again in MiXCR, with one record for every CDR3 protein. Among 300,000 to 350,000 distinct CDR3 sequences, roughly 22% were seen once, and the ten largest hold under 13%. V lost 2 bases and J 5 bases, leaving 12 bases between the germline ends. This CDR3 comprises 14 residues. CDR1 is SGHTA, CDR2 FQGNSA, per germline. This receptor was identified in a man in his fifties or sixties who received an inactivated influenza vaccine. The input for sequencing was PBMCs from blood, taken about 19 months after vaccination. This chain links TRBV7-2 with TRBJ1-1; D is perhaps TRBD1 (6 bases). Here the CDR3 reads CASSLRGLGTEAFF. The CDR3 coding sequence is TGTGCCAGCAGCTTAAGGGGGTTAGGAACTGAAGCTTTCTTT.